This note documents a single TCR beta chain sequence. Original methodology: Amplification of reference gene primers was used by the study to estimate nucleated cell counts. Sequencing was performed with immunoSEQ multiplex PCR; in TCRdb, only in-frame clones are kept and a portion is missing. The D gene and trimming were derived from the DNA, and the V and J assignments and clone size from that table. The sample holds over 300,000 clones, roughly 90% seen once. This entry belongs to a study of blood T cell repertoires in COVID-19. As for the study in general: The samples span acute and convalescent COVID-19 from the United States, Italy and Spain.

CDR1 WNHNN and CDR2 SYGVQD come from the germline V gene (reference sequence). The CDR3 consists of 14 residues. Adults between about 18 and 89 years of age took part from 24 US areas. Two negative PCRs, clearance, or symptom resolution were required of recovered Cohort 3 donors. The material sequenced was PBMCs or T cells enriched from blood (not recorded which). The chain combines TRBV10-1 with TRBJ1-6; D is undetermined. The receptor was isolated from a woman aged 40 to 50 who had recovered from COVID-19. The chain's CDR3 is CTGGGGSYNSPLHF. The CDR3 DNA sequence: TGCACGGGCGGAGGTGGTTCCTATAATTCACCCCTCCACTTT.